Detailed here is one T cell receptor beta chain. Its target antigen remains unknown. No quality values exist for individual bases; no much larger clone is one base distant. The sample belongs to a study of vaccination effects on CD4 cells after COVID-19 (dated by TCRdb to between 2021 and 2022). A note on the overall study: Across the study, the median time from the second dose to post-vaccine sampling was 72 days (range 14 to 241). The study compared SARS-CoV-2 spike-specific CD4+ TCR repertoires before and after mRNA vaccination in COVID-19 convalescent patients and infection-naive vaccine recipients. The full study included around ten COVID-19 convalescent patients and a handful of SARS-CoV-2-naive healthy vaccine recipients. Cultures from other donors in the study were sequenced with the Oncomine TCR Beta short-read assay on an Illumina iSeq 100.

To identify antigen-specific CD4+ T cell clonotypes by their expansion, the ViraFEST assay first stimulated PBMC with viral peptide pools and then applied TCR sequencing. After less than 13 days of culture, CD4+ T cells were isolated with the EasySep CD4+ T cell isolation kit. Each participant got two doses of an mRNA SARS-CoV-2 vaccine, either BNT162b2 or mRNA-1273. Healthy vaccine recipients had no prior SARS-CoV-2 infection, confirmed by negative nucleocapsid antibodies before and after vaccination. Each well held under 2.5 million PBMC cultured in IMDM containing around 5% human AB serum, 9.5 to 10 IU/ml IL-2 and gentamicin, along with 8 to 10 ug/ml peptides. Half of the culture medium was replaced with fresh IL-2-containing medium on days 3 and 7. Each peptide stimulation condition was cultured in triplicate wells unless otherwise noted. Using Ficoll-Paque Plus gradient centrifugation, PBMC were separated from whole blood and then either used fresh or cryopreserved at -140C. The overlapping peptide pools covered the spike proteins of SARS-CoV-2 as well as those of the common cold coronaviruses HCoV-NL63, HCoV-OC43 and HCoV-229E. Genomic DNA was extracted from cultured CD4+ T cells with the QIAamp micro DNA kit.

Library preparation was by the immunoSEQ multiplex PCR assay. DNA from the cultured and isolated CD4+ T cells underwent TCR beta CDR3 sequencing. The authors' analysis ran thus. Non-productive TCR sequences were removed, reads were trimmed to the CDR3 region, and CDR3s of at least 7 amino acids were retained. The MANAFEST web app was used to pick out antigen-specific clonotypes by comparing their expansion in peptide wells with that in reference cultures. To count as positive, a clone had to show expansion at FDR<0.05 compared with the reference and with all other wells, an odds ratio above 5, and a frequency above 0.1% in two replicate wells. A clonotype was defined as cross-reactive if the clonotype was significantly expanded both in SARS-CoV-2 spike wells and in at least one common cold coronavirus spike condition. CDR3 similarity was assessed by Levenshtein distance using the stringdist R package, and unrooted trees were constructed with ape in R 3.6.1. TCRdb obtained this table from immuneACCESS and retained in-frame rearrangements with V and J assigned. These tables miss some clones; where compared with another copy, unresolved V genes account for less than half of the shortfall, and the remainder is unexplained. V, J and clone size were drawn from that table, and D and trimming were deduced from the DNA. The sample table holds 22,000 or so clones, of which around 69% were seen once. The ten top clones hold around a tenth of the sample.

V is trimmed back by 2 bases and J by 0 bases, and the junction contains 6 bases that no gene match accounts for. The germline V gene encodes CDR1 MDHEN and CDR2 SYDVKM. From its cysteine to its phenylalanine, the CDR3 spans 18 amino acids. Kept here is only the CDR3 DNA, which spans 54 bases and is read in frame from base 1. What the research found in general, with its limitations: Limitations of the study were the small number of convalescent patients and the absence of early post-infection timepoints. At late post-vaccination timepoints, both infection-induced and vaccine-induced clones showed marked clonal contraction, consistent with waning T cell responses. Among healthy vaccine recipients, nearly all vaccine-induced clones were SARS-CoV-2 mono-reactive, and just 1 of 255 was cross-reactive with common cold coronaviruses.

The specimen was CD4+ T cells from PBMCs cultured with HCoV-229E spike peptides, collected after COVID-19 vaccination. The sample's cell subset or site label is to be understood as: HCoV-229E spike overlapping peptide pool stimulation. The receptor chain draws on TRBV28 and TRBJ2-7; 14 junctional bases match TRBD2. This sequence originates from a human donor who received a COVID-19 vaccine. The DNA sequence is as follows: TGTGCCAGCAGTTTAGCCGGACTAGCGGGAGGACTCTCCTACGAGCAGTACTTC. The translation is CASSLAGLAGGLSYEQYF.